A single sample is the source of the 18 T cell receptor beta chains below, sequenced in a study of neoadjuvant anti-PD-1 for oral cavity cancer. Generated by immunoSEQ multiplex PCR, the TCRdb table keeps only in-frame clones and is missing some. This sample yields roughly 7,000 clones, of which about 76% are seen a single time; roughly 2.5% belongs to the top ten. Sequences were derived from PBMCs, sampled before nivolumab (anti-PD-1) treatment. These receptors originate from a person aged 40 to 85 with oral cavity squamous cell carcinoma.

This chain links TRBV5-6 with TRBJ2-7; 9 nucleotides line up with TRBD1. Trimming at V came to 1 base and at J to 9 bases, leaving 11 bases not matched to a gene. This CDR3 is 15 amino acids long. Germline CDR1 is SGHDT and CDR2 is YYEEEE. The CDR3 DNA is TGTGCCAGCAGCTTGCGACAGGGGGGCCCTTTTGGGCAGTACTTC. It specifies CASSLRQGGPFGQYF.

The V and J genes are TRBV5-1 and TRBJ2-1, with a weak D call TRBD1 (5 bases). Germline V gives CDR1 SGHRS, CDR2 YFSETQ. The CDR3 consists of 13 residues. Trimming left V 5 bases short and J 5 bases short, with 11 bases between. DNA for the CDR3: TGCGCCAGCAGGTATGACAGAAACAATGAGCAGTTCTTC. The encoded protein is CASRYDRNNEQFF.

The rearrangement links TRBV28 to TRBJ1-2; D possibly corresponds to TRBD1 (6 bases). V shed 6 bases and J shed 4 bases, with 15 bases lying between them. This CDR3 region has 14 residues. The germline V gene has CDR1 MDHEN and CDR2 SYDVKM. The CDR3 region has the DNA TGTGCCAGCAGGTCGGGGGCCTCTGGCTATGGCTACACCTTC. It is translated as CASRSGASGYGYTF.

The genes are TRBV5-1 and TRBJ1-1, with D tentatively TRBD1 (5 bases). In germline, CDR1 is SGHRS, CDR2 YFSETQ. Trimming shortened V by 5 bases and J by 3 bases, and 8 bases separated the two germline ends. The CDR3 covers 12 residues. CDR3 protein: CASRVGDTEAFF. DNA for the CDR3: TGCGCCAGCAGGGTAGGGGACACTGAAGCTTTCTTT.

The rearrangement uses TRBV19 and TRBJ2-3, with 7 bases matching TRBD1. Unmatched junction bases numbered 13, after V lost 0 bases and J lost 4 bases. This CDR3 comprises 18 residues. Per the germline V gene, CDR1 is LNHDA and CDR2 is SQIVND (reference sequence). CDR3 protein: CASSIDMWTGRIADTQYF. Written as DNA, the CDR3 is TGTGCCAGTAGTATAGATATGTGGACAGGTAGAATCGCAGATACGCAGTATTTT.

The chain couples TRBV29-1 to TRBJ2-2; D not certain. V was pared by 7 bases and J by 3 bases, with 6 bases between. This CDR3 is 11 amino acids long. The germline V gene encodes CDR1 SQVTM and CDR2 ANQGSEA. CDR3 loop: CSGGDTGELFF. The CDR3 coding sequence is TGCAGCGGGGGTGACACCGGGGAGCTGTTTTTT.

The chain combines TRBV5-6 with TRBJ2-6; D gene ambiguous. V shed 4 bases and J shed 2 bases, with 16 bases lying between them. Germline V gives CDR1 SGHDT, CDR2 YYEEEE. This CDR3 has 17 amino acids. The CDR3 DNA follows: TGTGCCAGCAGCGTGTGGTTAGGGCGGACTGGGGCCAACGTCCTGACTTTC. Its protein product is CASSVWLGRTGANVLTF.

The chain employs TRBV4-3 and TRBJ1-2, with a tentative D call TRBD1 (5 bases). The germline CDR1 and CDR2 sequences are LGHNA and YSLEER. The V gene lost 0 bases and the J gene lost 5 bases, with 16 bases spanning the gap. There are 16 residues in the CDR3. The DNA of the CDR3 is TGCGCCAGCAGCCAAGATAGGGGAGCGTTCGGGTATGGCTACACCTTC. Protein product: CASSQDRGAFGYGYTF.

This clone was found once. The chain links TRBV9 to TRBJ1-1, with D perhaps matching TRBD1 (6 bases). The CDR3 is made up of 14 amino acids. The V and J ends lost 0 bases and 3 bases respectively, with 9 bases between them. CDR1 is SGDLS, CDR2 YYNGEE, per germline. CDR3 protein: CASSVGAGDTEAFF. As DNA, the CDR3 is TGTGCCAGCAGCGTAGGGGCAGGGGACACTGAAGCTTTCTTT.

This clone has more than one count but fewer than ten. The chain recombines TRBV4-3 with TRBJ1-2; D is unclear. CDR1 is LGHNA and CDR2 is YSLEER in the germline V gene. Trimming removed 3 bases at V and 4 bases at J, with 15 bases between. The CDR3 is 15 residues long. The CDR3 region has the DNA TGCGCCAGCAGCCACGGAGTGGGTAGCTCCTATGGCTACACCTTC. Protein sequence: CASSHGVGSSYGYTF.

This chain uses TRBV19 with TRBJ2-2, with TRBD1 matching over 8 bases. Germline CDR1 LNHDA, CDR2 SQIVND (reference sequence). The V and J ends lost 8 bases and 4 bases, in that order; junction bases with no gene match: 12. This CDR3 comprises 16 residues. As DNA, the CDR3 is TGTGCCAGTCTAACCTGGACAGGGAAGGGCACCGGGGAGCTGTTTTTT. This codes for CASLTWTGKGTGELFF.

The J gene is TRBJ2-7, the V gene TRBV7-2, with 9 bases that match TRBD1. CDR1 and CDR2 from the germline V gene are SGHTA and FQGNSA. J gave up 3 bases and V 1 base, and 10 bases lay outside the gene matches. The CDR3 consists of 17 residues. The CDR3: CASSLERNRDRDYEQYF. CDR3 DNA sequence: TGTGCCAGCAGCTTAGAAAGGAACCGGGACAGGGACTACGAGCAGTACTTC.

This clone was observed once. The rearrangement uses TRBV7-2 and TRBJ2-2; D is perhaps TRBD2 (6 bases). Germline V lookup: CDR1 SGHTA, CDR2 FQGNSA. V gave up 6 bases and J gave up 5 bases, with 13 bases separating them. The CDR3 has 14 amino acids. The CDR3 nucleotides are TGTGCCAGCAGGCGGGACGGTGGGACCGGGGAGCTGTTTTTT. Amino acid sequence: CASRRDGGTGELFF.

This sequence joins TRBV6-5 and TRBJ2-7; the D gene is possibly TRBD1 (6 bases). V lost 6 bases, J lost 1 base, and 13 bases lay in between. Germline V gene sequence: CDR1 MNHEY, CDR2 SVGAGI. This CDR3 is built from 14 residues. The CDR3 protein is CASRRTGISYEQYF. The CDR3 DNA reads as TGTGCCAGCAGACGTACAGGGATTTCCTACGAGCAGTACTTC.

Here the CDR3 reads CASSLIGIDTQYF. CDR3 in DNA: TGTGCCAGCAGCTTAATCGGGATAGATACGCAGTATTTT. This chain links TRBV7-6 with TRBJ2-3; D is perhaps TRBD2 (5 bases). Germline V CDR1 and CDR2: SGHVS, FNYEAQ. The V end was cut by 2 bases, the J end by 5 bases, with 8 bases between. The CDR3 is 13 amino acids.

This sequence joins TRBV21-1 and TRBJ2-7; the table's TRBD1 call for D was not verified on the DNA. TRBV21-1 is a known pseudogene. This CDR3 spans 11 amino acids. CDR3 in amino acids: CASSEDTKQYF. DNA of the CDR3: TGTGCCAGCAGCGAGGACACAAAGCAGTACTTC.

The table lists this clone with a count of one. This chain links TRBV7-9 with TRBJ2-1, with 10 bases identical to TRBD2. Germline V CDR1 and CDR2: SEHNR, FQNEAQ (reference sequence). The CDR3 consists of 15 residues. J was trimmed by 4 bases and V by 5 bases; bases with no gene match: 5. This CDR3 reads CASSTSGGAYNEQFF. CDR3 bases: TGTGCCAGCAGCACGAGCGGGGGGGCTTACAATGAGCAGTTCTTC.

This chain links TRBV18 with TRBJ2-3; no reliable D call. Germline assignment: CDR1 KGHSH and CDR2 LQKENI. Trimming took 6 bases from V and 3 from J, leaving 10 bases between them. The CDR3 is made up of 13 amino acids. CDR3 sequence reads: CASSQTRTDTQYF. DNA of the CDR3: TGTGCCAGCTCGCAGACACGGACAGATACGCAGTATTTT.